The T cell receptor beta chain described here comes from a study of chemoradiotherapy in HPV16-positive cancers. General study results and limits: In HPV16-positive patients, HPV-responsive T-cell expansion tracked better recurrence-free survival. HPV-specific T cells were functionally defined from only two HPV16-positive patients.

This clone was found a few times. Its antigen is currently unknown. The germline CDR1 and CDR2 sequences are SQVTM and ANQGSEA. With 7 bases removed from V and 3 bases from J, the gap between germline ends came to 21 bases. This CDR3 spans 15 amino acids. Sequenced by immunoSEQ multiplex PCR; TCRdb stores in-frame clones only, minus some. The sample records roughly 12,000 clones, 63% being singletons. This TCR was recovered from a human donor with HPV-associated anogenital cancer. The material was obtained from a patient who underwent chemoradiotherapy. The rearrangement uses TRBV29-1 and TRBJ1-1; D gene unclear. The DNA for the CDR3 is TGCAGCGCTGGTAGGGCAGTAAGCGGGGACACTGAAGCTTTCTTT. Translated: CSAGRAVSGDTEAFF.